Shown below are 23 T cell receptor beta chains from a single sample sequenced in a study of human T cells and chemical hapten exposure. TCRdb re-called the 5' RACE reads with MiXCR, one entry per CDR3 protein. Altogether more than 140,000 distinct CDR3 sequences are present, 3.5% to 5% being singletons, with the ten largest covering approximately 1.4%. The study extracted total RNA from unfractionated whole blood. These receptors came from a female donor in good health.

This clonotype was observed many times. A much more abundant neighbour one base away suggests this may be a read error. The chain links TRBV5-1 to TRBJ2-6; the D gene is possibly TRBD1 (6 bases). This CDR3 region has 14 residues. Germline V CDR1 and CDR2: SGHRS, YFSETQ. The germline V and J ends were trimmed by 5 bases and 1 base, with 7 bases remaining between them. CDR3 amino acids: CASRGGSGANVLTF. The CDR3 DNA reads TGCGCCAGCAGAGGGGGTTCTGGGGCCAACGTCCTGACTTTC.

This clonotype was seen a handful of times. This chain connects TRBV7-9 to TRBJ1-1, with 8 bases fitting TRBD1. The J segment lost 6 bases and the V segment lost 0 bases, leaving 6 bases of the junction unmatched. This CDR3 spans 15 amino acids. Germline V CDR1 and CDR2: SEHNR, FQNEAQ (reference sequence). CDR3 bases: TGTGCCAGCAGCTTAGCGGAGACAGGGGTCTCTGAAGCTTTCTTT. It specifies CASSLAETGVSEAFF.

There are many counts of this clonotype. CDR3 protein: CAWEATARDEQYF. CDR3 DNA: TGTGCCTGGGAAGCAACCGCGAGAGACGAGCAGTACTTC. The V and J genes are TRBV30 and TRBJ2-7, with no clear D. The CDR3 contains 13 residues. The V end lost 5 bases, the J end lost 5 bases, and 16 bases lay between the germline ends. CDR1 is GTSNPN, CDR2 SVGIG, per germline (reference sequence).

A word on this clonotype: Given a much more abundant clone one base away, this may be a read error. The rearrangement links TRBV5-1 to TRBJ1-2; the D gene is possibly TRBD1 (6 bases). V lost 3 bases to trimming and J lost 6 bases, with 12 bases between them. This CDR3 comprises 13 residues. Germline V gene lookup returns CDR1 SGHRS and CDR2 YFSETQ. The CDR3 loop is CASSWGPDNGYTF. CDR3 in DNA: TGCGCCAGCAGCTGGGGGCCAGACAATGGCTACACCTTC.

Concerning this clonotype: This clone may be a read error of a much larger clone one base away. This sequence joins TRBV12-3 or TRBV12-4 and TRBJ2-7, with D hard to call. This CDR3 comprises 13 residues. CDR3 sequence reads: CASSLTGSDEQYF. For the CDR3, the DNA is TGTGCCAGCAGTTTGACCGGCTCCGACGAGCAGTACTTC.

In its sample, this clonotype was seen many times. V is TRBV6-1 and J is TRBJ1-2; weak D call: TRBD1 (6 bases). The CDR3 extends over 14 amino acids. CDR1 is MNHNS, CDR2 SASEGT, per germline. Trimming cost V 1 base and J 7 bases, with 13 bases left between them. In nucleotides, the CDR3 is TGTGCCAGCAGTGAAGGCTGGGCAGGGGTTGGCTACACCTTC. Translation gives CASSEGWAGVGYTF.

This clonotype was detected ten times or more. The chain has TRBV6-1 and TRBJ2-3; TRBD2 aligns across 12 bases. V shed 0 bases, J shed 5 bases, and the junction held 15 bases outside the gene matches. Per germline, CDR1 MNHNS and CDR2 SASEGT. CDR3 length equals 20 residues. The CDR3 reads CASSEAMEVGGLAGLDTQYF. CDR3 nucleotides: TGTGCCAGCAGTGAAGCGATGGAAGTGGGAGGACTAGCGGGGTTAGATACGCAGTATTTT.

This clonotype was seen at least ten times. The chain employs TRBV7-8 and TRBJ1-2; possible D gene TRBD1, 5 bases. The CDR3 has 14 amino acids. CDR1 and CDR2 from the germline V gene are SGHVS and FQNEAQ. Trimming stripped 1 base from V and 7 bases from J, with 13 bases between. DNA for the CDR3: TGTGCCAGCAGCTTAGTAGCTGGGGACTTTGGCTACACCTTC. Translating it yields CASSLVAGDFGYTF.

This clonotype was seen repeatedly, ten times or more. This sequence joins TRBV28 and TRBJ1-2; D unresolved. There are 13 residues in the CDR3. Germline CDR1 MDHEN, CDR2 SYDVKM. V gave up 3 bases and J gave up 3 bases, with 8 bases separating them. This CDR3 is CASSLPQYYGYTF. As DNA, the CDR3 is TGTGCCAGCAGTTTGCCACAGTACTATGGCTACACCTTC.

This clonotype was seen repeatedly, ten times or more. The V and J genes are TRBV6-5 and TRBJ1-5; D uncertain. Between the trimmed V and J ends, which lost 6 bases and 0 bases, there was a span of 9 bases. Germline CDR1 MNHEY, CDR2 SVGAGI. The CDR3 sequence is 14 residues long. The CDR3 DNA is TGTGCCAGCAGCCCCGTTTCTAGCAATCAGCCCCAGCATTTT. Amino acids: CASSPVSSNQPQHF.

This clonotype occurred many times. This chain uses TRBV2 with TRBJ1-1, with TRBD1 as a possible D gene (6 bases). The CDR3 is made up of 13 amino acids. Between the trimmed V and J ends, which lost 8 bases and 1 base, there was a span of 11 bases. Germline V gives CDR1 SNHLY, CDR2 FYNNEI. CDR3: CASGGQPNTEAFF. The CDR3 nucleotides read TGTGCCAGCGGGGGACAACCGAACACTGAAGCTTTCTTT.

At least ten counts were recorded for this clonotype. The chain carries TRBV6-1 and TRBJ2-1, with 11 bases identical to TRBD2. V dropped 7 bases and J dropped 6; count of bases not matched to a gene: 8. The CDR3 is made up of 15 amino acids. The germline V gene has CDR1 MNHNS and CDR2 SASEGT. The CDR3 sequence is CASTEASGGFNEQFF. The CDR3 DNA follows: TGTGCCAGCACGGAAGCTAGCGGGGGGTTCAATGAGCAGTTCTTC.

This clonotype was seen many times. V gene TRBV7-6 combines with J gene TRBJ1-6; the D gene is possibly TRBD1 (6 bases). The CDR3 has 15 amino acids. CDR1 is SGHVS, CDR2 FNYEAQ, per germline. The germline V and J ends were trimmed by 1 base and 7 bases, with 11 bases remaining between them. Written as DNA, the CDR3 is TGTGCCAGCAGCTTAGTAGGGGGGGCGAATTCACCCCTCCACTTT. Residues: CASSLVGGANSPLHF.

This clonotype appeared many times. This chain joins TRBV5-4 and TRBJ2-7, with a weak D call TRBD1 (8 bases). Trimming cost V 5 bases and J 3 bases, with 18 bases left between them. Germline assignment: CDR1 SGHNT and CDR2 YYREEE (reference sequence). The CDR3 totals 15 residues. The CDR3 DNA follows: TGTGCCAGCAGAGAAAACAGGGGGGGCCACTACGAGCAGTACTTC. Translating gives CASRENRGGHYEQYF.

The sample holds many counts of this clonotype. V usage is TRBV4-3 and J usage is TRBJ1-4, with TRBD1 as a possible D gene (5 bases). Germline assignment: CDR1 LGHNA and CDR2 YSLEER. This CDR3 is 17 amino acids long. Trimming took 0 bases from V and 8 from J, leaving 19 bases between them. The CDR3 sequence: CASSQDLIGAGGEKLFF. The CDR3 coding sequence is TGCGCCAGCAGCCAAGATCTAATCGGGGCAGGTGGGGAAAAACTGTTTTTT.

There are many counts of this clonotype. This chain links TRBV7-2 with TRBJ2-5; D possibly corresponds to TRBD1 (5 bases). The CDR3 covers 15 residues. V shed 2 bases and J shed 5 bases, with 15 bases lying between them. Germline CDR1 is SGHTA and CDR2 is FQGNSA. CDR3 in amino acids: CASSLRKGVEETQYF. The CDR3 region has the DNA TGTGCCAGCAGCTTAAGAAAAGGGGTTGAGGAGACCCAGTACTTC.

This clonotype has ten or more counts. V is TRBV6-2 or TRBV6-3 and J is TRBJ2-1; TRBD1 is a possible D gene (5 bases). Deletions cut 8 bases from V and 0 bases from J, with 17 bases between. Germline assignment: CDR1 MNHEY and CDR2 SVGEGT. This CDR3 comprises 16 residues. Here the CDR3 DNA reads TGTGCCAGCCTCCCGGCCGGACATCGCTCCTACAATGAGCAGTTCTTC. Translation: CASLPAGHRSYNEQFF.

For the CDR3, the DNA is TGTGCCAGCAGCTTAGAGTATGGGACAGGGGGGGGCAATGAGCAGTTCTTC. It yields the protein CASSLEYGTGGGNEQFF. The chain carries TRBV7-3 and TRBJ2-1; 11 bases match TRBD1. V lost 2 bases and J lost 6; bases outside the gene matches: 9. Germline loops: CDR1 SGHTA, CDR2 FQGTGA. This CDR3 region has 17 residues.

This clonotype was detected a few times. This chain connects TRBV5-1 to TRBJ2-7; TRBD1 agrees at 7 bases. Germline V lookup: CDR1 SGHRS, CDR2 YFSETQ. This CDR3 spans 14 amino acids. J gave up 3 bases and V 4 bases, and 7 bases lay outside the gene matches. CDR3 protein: CASSQGDSRYEQYF. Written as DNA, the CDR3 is TGCGCCAGCAGCCAAGGGGACAGTCGCTACGAGCAGTACTTC.

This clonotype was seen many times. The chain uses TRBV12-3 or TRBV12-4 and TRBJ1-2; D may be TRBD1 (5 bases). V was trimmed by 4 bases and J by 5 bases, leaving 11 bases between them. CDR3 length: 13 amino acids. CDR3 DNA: TGTGCCAGCAGTTACGGGACGGAATATGGCTACACCTTC. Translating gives CASSYGTEYGYTF.

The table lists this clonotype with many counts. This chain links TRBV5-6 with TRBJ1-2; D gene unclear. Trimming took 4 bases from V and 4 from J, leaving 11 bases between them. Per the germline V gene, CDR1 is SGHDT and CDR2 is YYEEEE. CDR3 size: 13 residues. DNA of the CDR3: TGTGCCAGCAGCGAGGATGTGGTCTATGGCTACACCTTC. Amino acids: CASSEDVVYGYTF.

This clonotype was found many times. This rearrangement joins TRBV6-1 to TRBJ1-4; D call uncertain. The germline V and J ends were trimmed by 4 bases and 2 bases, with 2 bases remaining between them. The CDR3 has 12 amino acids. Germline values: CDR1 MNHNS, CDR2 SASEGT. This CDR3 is CASSGTNEKLFF. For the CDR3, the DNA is TGTGCCAGCAGTGGGACTAATGAAAAACTGTTTTTT.

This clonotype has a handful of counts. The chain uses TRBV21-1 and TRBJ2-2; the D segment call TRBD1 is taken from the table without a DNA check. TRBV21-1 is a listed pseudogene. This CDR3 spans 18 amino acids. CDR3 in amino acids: CASRTGDRGRRDPGELFF. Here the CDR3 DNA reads TGTGCCAGCAGAACAGGGGACCGAGGCCGCCGAGATCCCGGGGAGCTGTTTTTT.